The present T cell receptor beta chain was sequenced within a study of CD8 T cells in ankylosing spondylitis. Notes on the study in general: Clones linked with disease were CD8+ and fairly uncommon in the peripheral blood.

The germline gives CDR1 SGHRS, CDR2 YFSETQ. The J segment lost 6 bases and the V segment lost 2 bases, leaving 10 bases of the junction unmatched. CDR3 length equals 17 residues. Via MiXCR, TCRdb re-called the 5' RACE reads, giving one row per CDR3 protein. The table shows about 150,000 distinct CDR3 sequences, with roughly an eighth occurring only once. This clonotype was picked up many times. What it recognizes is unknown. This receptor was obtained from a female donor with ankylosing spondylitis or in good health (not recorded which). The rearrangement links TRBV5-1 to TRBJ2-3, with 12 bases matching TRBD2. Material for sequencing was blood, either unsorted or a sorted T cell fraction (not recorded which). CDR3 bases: TGCGCCAGCAGCTTCTCTAGGACTAGCGGGGAAGCGGATACGCAGTATTTT. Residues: CASSFSRTSGEADTQYF.